This T cell receptor beta chain is from a study of radiotherapy plus CTLA-4 blockade in lung cancer. The V end lost 3 bases, the J end lost 2 bases, and 11 bases lay between the germline ends. The CDR3 runs 15 residues. CDR1 and CDR2 (germline): LNHDA, SQIVND (reference sequence). Method: immunoSEQ multiplex PCR; TCRdb's copy keeps in-frame clones and lacks some. The profile shows roughly 100,000 clones, under 90% of them singletons. The V and J genes are TRBV19 and TRBJ1-5; weak D call: TRBD1 (5 bases). The sequence was obtained from a human donor with non-small cell lung cancer that progressed on radiotherapy plus ipilimumab. Some clones in this sample may be carry-over from other donors' samples. The material sequenced was peripheral blood, taken from a patient treated with radiotherapy plus ipilimumab. CDR3 sequence (DNA): TGTGCCAGTAGTATGGGGCGCGATGGCAATCAGCCCCAGCATTTT. Its protein is CASSMGRDGNQPQHF.